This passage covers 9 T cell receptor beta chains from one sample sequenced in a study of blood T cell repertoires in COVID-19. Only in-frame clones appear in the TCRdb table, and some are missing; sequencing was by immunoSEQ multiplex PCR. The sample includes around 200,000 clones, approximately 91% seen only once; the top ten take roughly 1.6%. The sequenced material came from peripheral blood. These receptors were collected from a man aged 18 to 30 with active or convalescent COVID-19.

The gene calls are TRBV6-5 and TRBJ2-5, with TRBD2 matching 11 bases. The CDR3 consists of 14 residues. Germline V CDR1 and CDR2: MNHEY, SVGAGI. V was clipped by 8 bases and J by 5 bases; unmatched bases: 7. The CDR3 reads CASSASGRSETQYF. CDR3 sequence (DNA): TGTGCCAGCTCGGCTAGCGGGAGGAGCGAGACCCAGTACTTC.

The CDR3 nucleotides read TGTGCCAGCAGTGAACGTCCAGGGGAGACCTCCTACGAGCAGTACTTC. Amino acids: CASSERPGETSYEQYF. The chain couples TRBV6-1 to TRBJ2-7, with a tentative D call TRBD1 (6 bases). Between the trimmed V and J ends, which lost 2 bases and 0 bases, there was a span of 14 bases. CDR1 and CDR2 (germline): MNHNS, SASEGT. The CDR3 covers 16 residues.

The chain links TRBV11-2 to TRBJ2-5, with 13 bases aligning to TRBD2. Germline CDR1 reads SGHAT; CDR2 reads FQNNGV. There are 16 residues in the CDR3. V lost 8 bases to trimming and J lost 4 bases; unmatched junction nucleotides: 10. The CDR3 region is CASLGLAGVEGETQYF. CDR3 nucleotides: TGTGCCAGCCTCGGACTAGCGGGAGTAGAGGGAGAGACCCAGTACTTC.

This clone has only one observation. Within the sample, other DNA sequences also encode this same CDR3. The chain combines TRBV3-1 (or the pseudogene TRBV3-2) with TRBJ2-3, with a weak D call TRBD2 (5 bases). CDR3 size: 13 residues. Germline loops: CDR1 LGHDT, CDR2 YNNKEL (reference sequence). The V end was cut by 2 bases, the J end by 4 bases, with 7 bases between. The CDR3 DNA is TGTGCCAGCAGCCAACGGGGATCAGATACGCAGTATTTT. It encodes CASSQRGSDTQYF.

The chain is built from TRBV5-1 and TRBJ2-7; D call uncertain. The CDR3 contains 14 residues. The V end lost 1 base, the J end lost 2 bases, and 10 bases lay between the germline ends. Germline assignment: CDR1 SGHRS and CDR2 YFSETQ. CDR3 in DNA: TGCGCCAGCAGCTTGAGTGCCCAGACCTACGAGCAGTACTTC. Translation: CASSLSAQTYEQYF.

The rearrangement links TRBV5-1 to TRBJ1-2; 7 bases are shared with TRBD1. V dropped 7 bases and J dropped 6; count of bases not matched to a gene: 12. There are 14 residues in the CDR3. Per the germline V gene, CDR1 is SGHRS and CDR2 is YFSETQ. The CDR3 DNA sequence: TGCGCCAGCTCTGGGGCAGGGGGTATGGATGGCTACACCTTC. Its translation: CASSGAGGMDGYTF.

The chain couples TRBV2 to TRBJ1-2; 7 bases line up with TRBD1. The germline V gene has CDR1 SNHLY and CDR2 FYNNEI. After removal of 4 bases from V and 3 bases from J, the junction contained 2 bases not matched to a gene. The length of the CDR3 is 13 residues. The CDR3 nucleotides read TGTGCCAGCAGTGGGGACAGAGACTATGGCTACACCTTC. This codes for CASSGDRDYGYTF.

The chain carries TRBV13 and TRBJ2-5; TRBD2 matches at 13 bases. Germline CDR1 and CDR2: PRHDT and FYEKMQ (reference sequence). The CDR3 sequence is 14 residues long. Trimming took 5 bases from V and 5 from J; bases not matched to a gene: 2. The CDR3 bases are TGTGCCAGCAGCCAGGGACTAGCGGGGGAGACCCAGTACTTC. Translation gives CASSQGLAGETQYF.

CDR3 in amino acids: CASSFPTGGGGTEAFF. CDR3 nucleotides: TGTGCCAGCAGCTTTCCGACAGGGGGCGGAGGCACTGAAGCTTTCTTT. The V and J genes are TRBV5-4 and TRBJ1-1, with 10 bases lining up with TRBD1. This CDR3 region has 16 residues. V lost 2 bases, J lost 4 bases, and 8 bases stayed unmatched. Germline V gene sequence: CDR1 SGHNT, CDR2 YYREEE (reference sequence).